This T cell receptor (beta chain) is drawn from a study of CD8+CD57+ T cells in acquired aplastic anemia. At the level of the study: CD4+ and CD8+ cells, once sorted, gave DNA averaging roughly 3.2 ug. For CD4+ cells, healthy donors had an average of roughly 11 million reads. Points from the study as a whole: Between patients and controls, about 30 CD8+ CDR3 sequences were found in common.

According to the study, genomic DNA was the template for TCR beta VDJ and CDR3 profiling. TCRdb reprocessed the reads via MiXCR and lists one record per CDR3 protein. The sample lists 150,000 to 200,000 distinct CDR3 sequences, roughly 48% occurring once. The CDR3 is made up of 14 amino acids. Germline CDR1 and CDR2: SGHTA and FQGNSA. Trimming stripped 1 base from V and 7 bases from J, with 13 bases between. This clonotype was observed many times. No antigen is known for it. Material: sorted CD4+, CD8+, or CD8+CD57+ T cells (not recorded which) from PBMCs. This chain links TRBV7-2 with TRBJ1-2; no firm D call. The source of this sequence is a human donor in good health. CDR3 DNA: TGTGCCAGCAGCTTAGGGGGATTATTGGGTGGCTACACCTTC. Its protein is CASSLGGLLGGYTF.